These T cell receptor beta chains were read from a single sample in a study of T-cell memory formation after mild COVID-19. In TCRdb, the 5' RACE reads were re-called with MiXCR into one record per CDR3 protein. The table has fewer than 600,000 distinct CDR3 sequences, roughly a fifth seen once. The sample was PBMCs or a T cell subset sorted from them (not recorded which). These receptors were taken from an adult woman who had mild COVID-19 (a few samples of this study predate the infection). Cell type and time point are not known. Each CDR3 is given with its conserved first and last residue. D genes are given only for firm matches. The size of a clone is reported for some rows only, either as once, few or many, or as a class for expanded clones.

j_call v_call clone_size d_call cdr3_nt cdr3_aa
TRBJ2-6 TRBV7-2 few TRBD2 TGTGCCAGCAGGACTGCGCGGCGGGGGTACTCTGGGGCCAACGTCCTGACTTTC CASRTARRGYSGANVLTF
TRBJ2-1 TRBV7-9 few NA TGTGCCAGCAGCTTAGATGCAGCCTTCAATGAGCAGTTCTTC CASSLDAAFNEQFF
TRBJ2-3 TRBV11-2 NA NA TGTGCCAGCAGCTTAGTCCCTGGGGCGCAGTATTTT CASSLVPGAQYF
TRBJ1-1 TRBV7-9 NA TRBD1 TGTGCCAGCAGCACCCGTACAGGGGGCCCTGAAGCTTTCTTT CASSTRTGGPEAFF
TRBJ2-7 TRBV20-1 few NA TGCAGTGCCAATCATGGGGGGGCTCCGTCCTACGAGCAGTACTTC CSANHGGAPSYEQYF
TRBJ2-7 TRBV20-1 NA TRBD1 TGCAGTGCTAGAGAGACAGGGGGCGCATGGGGCGAGCAGTACTTC CSARETGGAWGEQYF
TRBJ2-7 TRBV4-1 NA TRBD1 TGCGCCAGCAGCCAAGTGACAGGGGGTTTACAGTACTTC CASSQVTGGLQYF
TRBJ1-6 TRBV9 few NA TGTGCCAGCAGCGAGGGTGGACCCCTCCACTTT CASSEGGPLHF
TRBJ2-2 TRBV24-1 few NA TGTGCCACCAGGGGAGTGGACGGCGGGACCGGGGAGCTGTTTTTT CATRGVDGGTGELFF
TRBJ2-1 TRBV7-9 NA NA TGTGCCAGCCCCGATGTTAGTGAGCAGTTCTTC CASPDVSEQFF
TRBJ1-2 TRBV30 NA NA TGTGCCTGGAGTGTAGGGCAGTTCAACTATGGCTACACCTTC CAWSVGQFNYGYTF
TRBJ2-7 TRBV12-3/TRBV12-4 few NA TGTGCCAGCAGTGATGGGCAGGGAAGGTGGGAGCAGTACTTC CASSDGQGRWEQYF
TRBJ2-3 TRBV15 NA TRBD1 TGTGCCACCAGCAGCTGGGGACAGGGGGAAAACACAGATACGCAGTATTTT CATSSWGQGENTDTQYF
TRBJ2-3 TRBV5-1 few NA TGCGCCAGCAGCTTAGAACTGAGCACAGATACGCAGTATTTT CASSLELSTDTQYF
TRBJ2-5 TRBV4-1 NA NA TGCGCCAGCAGCCAAGAAACGGGGACCCAGTACTTC CASSQETGTQYF
TRBJ1-2 TRBV24-1 few NA TGTGCCACCAGTGACGAGGCGTACATTGGCTACACCTTC CATSDEAYIGYTF
TRBJ2-4 TRBV11-3 NA TRBD2 TGTGCCAGCAGCGTGGGACTAGCGGGAGTTTTCGAAAACATTCAGTACTTC CASSVGLAGVFENIQYF
TRBJ2-1 TRBV11-2 few TRBD2 TGTGCCAGCAGCCCGCGACTAGCGGGAGGTCTCGATGAGCAGTTCTTC CASSPRLAGGLDEQFF
TRBJ1-1 TRBV27 NA TRBD1 TGTGCCAGCGGAACAGGGGGCTGGACCGCGGGAGCTTTCTTT CASGTGGWTAGAFF
TRBJ2-7 TRBV18 NA TRBD1 TGTGCCAGCTCCATTACGGGACAGGGGTTAGACGAGCAGTACTTC CASSITGQGLDEQYF
TRBJ2-2 TRBV12-3/TRBV12-4 few NA TGTGCCAGCAGTTCGACCTACGGGGAGCTGTTTTTT CASSSTYGELFF
TRBJ2-1 TRBV20-1 few TRBD2 TGCAGTGCTAGAGATGGGACTAGCGTATACAATGAGCAGTTCTTC CSARDGTSVYNEQFF
TRBJ1-3 TRBV7-9 many NA TGTGCCAGCAGCCCTTCTGCGTCCTCTGGAAACACCATATATTTT CASSPSASSGNTIYF
TRBJ1-4 TRBV6-5 NA NA TGTGCCAGCAGCCGCCGAGAGGGGGGCTATGAAAAACTGTTTTTT CASSRREGGYEKLFF
TRBJ2-1 TRBV20-1 few NA TGCAGTGCTCCTAATCCCCGGGACGCGGGCTACAATGAGCAGTTCTTC CSAPNPRDAGYNEQFF
TRBJ2-2 TRBV6-6 few TRBD2 TGTGCCAGCAGTTACTCGATTCCTAGCGGGGGTCATAACACCGGGGAGCTGTTTTTT CASSYSIPSGGHNTGELFF
TRBJ2-5 TRBV29-1 NA TRBD2 TGCAGCGCTCCGTCCCGGGAGGGCGGAGAGACCCAGTACTTC CSAPSREGGETQYF
TRBJ2-1 TRBV5-1 NA NA TGCGCCAGCAGCTTGGGAGGACCTTTATACAATGGGCAGTTCTTC CASSLGGPLYNGQFF
TRBJ2-5 TRBV9 NA NA TGTGCCAGCAGCGTAGATTGGCAAGAGACCCAGTACTTC CASSVDWQETQYF